This T cell receptor beta chain was retrieved from a study of cytomegalovirus exposure and HLA in healthy donors (dated by TCRdb to the late 2010s). Broadly, across the study: An earlier analysis of some 600 of the donors reported over 250 Gb of sequence data and 117 million unique TCR beta sequences obtained from approximately 180 million T cells. In a later analysis, previously published TCR beta repertoires from more than 500 donors were re-analyzed and high-resolution HLA genotyping was added so that TCR occurrence patterns could be studied. The study used immunosequencing to profile the T cell repertoires of about 670 subjects and linked those repertoires to cytomegalovirus serostatus. The study combined high-throughput TCR immunosequencing, statistical association of individual TCRs with disease status, and machine learning to predict cytomegalovirus infection status. The number of donors typed differed by locus, with roughly 620-640 for A, B, C, DRB1 and DQB1, around 500 for DQA1, over 600 for DPA1, and some 440 for DPB1. On average, roughly 250,000 unique TCR beta nucleotide sequences were sequenced per donor among a few hundred genotyped donors of the cohort, with approximately 18% of those sequences being non-productive. Every repertoire in the discovery cohort had been generated on one and the same sequencing platform. An earlier analysis of around 640 of the donors used high-throughput TCR beta sequencing to judge whether each TCR beta V gene segment behaved as functional or pseudogenic. In addition to the first cohort of about 650 subjects, a separate validation cohort of 130 or so different subjects was used. Alongside the repertoire data, information on donor age, sex, ethnicity and CMV serostatus was compiled. Of the roughly 400 genotyped donors, over 65% fell in the genetic ancestry cluster associated with self-reported Caucasian donors. A later genetic analysis took genome-wide SNP genotypes for about 60% of the roughly 670 donors and used that subset as a discovery cohort. About 300 gigabases of sequencing data and approximately 85 million unique TCR sequences were included in an early release covering about 600 HLA-typed donors. Both class I and class II loci were covered by HLA typing, at four-digit resolution. The study was designed to test whether signatures of past pathogen exposure could be identified by cataloging public T cell receptors. The later analysis used no new phenotypic data to find candidate immune exposures, relying instead on TCR beta sequences and their occurrence across donors. A handful of DR-DQ haplotypes were handled as single units for association and clustering because linkage in the cohort was strong.

What the research found in general, with its limitations: In a later analysis, TCR association rates were found to vary across HLA loci, with the most associated TCRs seen for DRB1 alleles and the fewest for HLA-C alleles. The only immune exposure information available for the cohort was CMV serostatus. A further reported finding was that TCR beta sequences accurately predicted the HLA-A and HLA-B alleles for most subjects in the first cohort. Strong co-occurrence of HLA alleles, especially DR and DQ, made assigning TCR associations to individual alleles difficult. Some 15 rarely observed V segments, including chromosome 9 orphons, were excluded from the earlier analysis of approximately 600 of the donors because counts were too low. In vitro tests confirmed that a few of the cytomegalovirus-associated TCR beta chains recognize cytomegalovirus antigens. In a later analysis, most CMV-associated TCR beta chains were found to appear HLA-restricted, with HLA associations seemingly driven largely by CMV exposure. In a later analysis, HLA-associated TCR beta chains showed more clonal expansion and lower generation probabilities than non-associated chains that were equally common. Most TCR sequences were observed very rarely across donors, whereas some public TCRs were present in many individuals. The study gave a list of some 150 TCR beta chains associated with cytomegalovirus. In an earlier analysis of fewer than 700 of the donors, most TCR beta V segments appeared in productive rearrangements about 87% or about 30% of the time, broadly matching IMGT annotations. A cluster of highly shared sequence variants was judged likely to be a technical artifact of the sequencing pipeline. Because some donors lacked HLA typing at each locus, the association tests relied only on the typed subset. A later analysis reported that several top co-occurrence clusters appeared linked to parvovirus B19, influenza, CMV and Epstein-Barr virus. Roughly uniform sequencing depth across donors was assumed in presence/absence analyses, although this assumption may not hold. According to the authors, the approach could potentially be generalized to other disease states and immunological phenotypes. At a false discovery rate of 0.05, a later analysis linked around 15,000 TCR beta sequences to specific HLA alleles. According to a later genetic analysis, donors in an Asian-associated ancestry cluster had fewer N-insertions in productive TCRs than the roughly 670-donor mean. An association between a missense DCLRE1C variant and V-gene and J-gene trimming of TCR beta chains was found in a later genetic analysis and replicated in an independent cohort. In this cohort, only TCR beta chains were sequenced, and detectable features were limited by the absence of alpha or paired-chain data. Cytomegalovirus status was reported to be diagnosed by the classifier with high specificity and sensitivity in both the original and validation cohorts. Some IMGT-functional V segments, including TRBV6-2 and TRBV6-3, could not be distinguished by the 87-base-pair reads and were therefore excluded. Correlated functional status among segregating V segments might reflect linkage disequilibrium, but an unknown experimental factor could not be ruled out.

The cohort was made up of approximately 670 healthy bone marrow donors. Cohort members were all nominally healthy when sampled, although unrecorded immune exposures were likely present. The donor was CMV seropositive and was included in the group of approximately 300 seropositive cohort members. Every donor gave a peripheral blood sample, and the peripheral blood mononuclear cells from that sample were used for TCR beta sequencing. The Qiagen DNeasy Blood Extraction Kit was used to extract genomic DNA from the blood cell samples. In the germline V gene, CDR1 corresponds to SGHAT and CDR2 to FQNNGV. Reading from cysteine to phenylalanine, the CDR3 counts 16 amino acids. The entry retains the CDR3 DNA only, 48 bases that are in frame from base 1. V trim: 5 bases; J trim: 9 bases; unmatched bases: 14. The method was the immunoSEQ multiplex PCR assay. For the multiplex PCR, a mixture combining 60 forward primers for TCR Vbeta segments and 13 reverse primers for TCR Jbeta segments was used. Amplification of the CDR3 region of rearranged TCR beta genes was performed with a multiplex PCR assay on genomic DNA. On the Illumina HiSeq System, the amplified TCR beta libraries were sequenced as 87-base-pair reads. From the authors' description of their analysis: A later analysis counted 65 million to 90 million unique TCR beta chains across the 550 to 800 repertoires, and some 11 million of these chains were shared by at least two donors. To remove PCR and sequencing errors, raw reads were error-corrected and collapsed into unique sequences using a nearest-neighbor algorithm that merged closely related sequences. To assign V, D and J gene segments, CDR3 sequences were aligned to IMGT reference sequences. For a sequence to be retained, a match of at least six nucleotides to both a V gene segment and a J gene segment was required. A rearrangement was called productive if the CDR3 had no stop codons and remained in frame with V and J, and every other rearrangement was called non-productive. CDR3 was defined by IMGT convention, running from the second conserved V-encoded cysteine to the conserved J-encoded phenylalanine. Sequences without an unambiguous match to a single V gene segment were excluded from the earlier analysis of about 600 of the donors. In an earlier analysis of 450 to 700 of the donors, V segments were called functional above 56.7% productive rearrangements and were called segregating when the between-donor standard deviation exceeded 5%. A statistical classification framework was built to diagnose cytomegalovirus status from the catalog of TCR beta chain sequences. A later analysis assigned V and J genes by comparing TCR nucleotide sequences with IMGT/GENE-DB human TR gene sequences. Using the TCRdist pipeline, a later analysis assigned CDR3 sequences along with most-parsimonious VDJ recombination scenarios. In a later analysis, each TCR beta chain was defined by its CDR3 amino acid sequence together with its V-gene family, and reads lacking a unique V-gene family were excluded. To address suspected cross-contamination and a sequencing artifact, a later analysis removed 450 to 700 highly shared, low-generation-probability nucleotide sequences. For each public chain, a later analysis derived a clonal expansion index from normalized ranks of inferred template counts within each repertoire. In a later analysis, generation probabilities were computed with a VDJ recombination model fitted to out-of-frame rearrangements, and the resulting probabilities were checked against IGoR. Hypergeometric tests were used in a later analysis to score TCR-TCR, TCR-HLA and TCR-CMV co-occurrence, with a repertoire-size bias correction applied to the TCR pairs. In a later analysis, false discovery rates were estimated by permuting HLA or CMV assignments 20 times. In a later analysis, co-occurring TCRs were grouped using DBSCAN, with TCRdist sequence similarity added in when clustering inside HLA-allele-positive subsets. Repertoires with fewer than 30,000 or more than 120,000 public chains were left out of co-occurrence clustering, as were four to six repertoires with anomalous nucleotide sharing. What TCRdb holds here is the immuneACCESS table cut down to in-frame rearrangements. Part of the clones is not present; checked against another copy, under half of the missing clones reflect an unresolved V gene, and the others are unexplained. D and trimming come from the DNA, and the V and J calls and clone size come from that table. The sample table contains almost 200,000 clones; only one count was recorded for 79% of them. The top ten hold approximately 0.39% of the sample.

As for this clone: No cognate antigen has been identified for it. No much larger clone is present one base from it, and per-base qualities are unavailable.

The chain employs TRBV11-2 and TRBJ2-5; 11 middle bases align to TRBD2. The clonotype was recovered from a male donor in good health and CMV-seropositive. The sample comprised PBMCs. The DNA sequence reads TGTGCCAGCAGCCCCCTGGGACTAGCGGAGAGAACGGCCCAGTACTTC. This codes for CASSPLGLAERTAQYF.